This entry lists 11 T cell receptor beta chains sequenced from one sample in a study of blood T cell repertoires in COVID-19. The data were produced by immunoSEQ multiplex PCR, yet TCRdb's version contains in-frame clones alone and is incomplete. This table holds about 270,000 clones, about 86% found once. Material: peripheral blood. Receptor source: an older man with acute or convalescent COVID-19.

Notes on this clone: This same CDR3 is encoded by further DNA sequences in the sample. The V call is TRBV29-1, the J call TRBJ1-3; TRBD1 matches 7 bases. The ends lost 4 bases at V and 2 bases at J; junction bases unmatched: 2. The CDR3 consists of 13 residues. Germline loops: CDR1 SQVTM, CDR2 ANQGSEA. CDR3 nucleotide sequence: TGCAGCGTTGGACAGGGTGCTGGAAACACCATATATTTT. As protein: CSVGQGAGNTIYF. The complete variable domain, with remaining parts taken from reference TRBV29-1 and TRBJ1-3, reads SAVISQKPSRDICQRGTSLTIQCQVDSQVTMMFWYRQQPGQSLTLIATANQGSEATYESGFVIDKFPISRPNLTFSTLTVSNMSPEDSSIYLCSVGQGAGNTIYFGEGSWLTVV.

This clone was found a few times. DNA for the CDR3: TGTGCCAGCAGCCGAGGACAGGGGACCTACAATGAGCAGTTCTTC. This codes for CASSRGQGTYNEQFF. The chain uses TRBV7-8 and TRBJ2-1, with 9 nucleotides matching TRBD1. The CDR3 runs to 15 residues. J gave up 2 bases and V 5 bases, and 4 bases lay outside the gene matches. Germline CDR1 and CDR2: SGHVS and FQNEAQ.

V and J are TRBV3-1 (or the pseudogene TRBV3-2) and TRBJ1-2; D is perhaps TRBD1 (6 bases). Germline loops: CDR1 LGHDT, CDR2 YNNKEL (reference sequence). The CDR3 is made up of 16 amino acids. Trimming pared 4 bases from V and 2 bases from J, leaving 17 bases between. CDR3 in amino acids: CASSPLFAGTNYGYTF. The CDR3 bases are TGTGCCAGCAGCCCTCTTTTCGCAGGGACAAACTATGGCTACACCTTC.

The chain has TRBV19 and TRBJ1-2; 8 bases map to TRBD1. V lost 6 bases to trimming and J lost 3 bases; unmatched junction nucleotides: 6. Per germline, CDR1 LNHDA and CDR2 SQIVND (reference sequence). The CDR3 is 14 amino acids. In nucleotides, the CDR3 is TGTGCCAGTAGATGGTCAGGGGGCTACTATGGCTACACCTTC. It translates to CASRWSGGYYGYTF.

In regard to this clone: Other nucleotide sequences from this sample produce the same CDR3. The V gene is TRBV5-1, the J gene TRBJ2-1; TRBD2 matches at 7 bases. V lost 0 bases, J lost 1 base, and 1 base stayed unmatched. The CDR3 totals 15 residues. Germline V CDR1 and CDR2: SGHRS, YFSETQ. The DNA of the CDR3 is TGCGCCAGCAGCTTGGTGGGGGGGTCCTACAATGAGCAGTTCTTC. Translation gives CASSLVGGSYNEQFF.

V is TRBV19 and J is TRBJ2-2; D unclear. Trimming cost V 7 bases and J 6 bases, with 15 bases left between them. This CDR3 is 14 amino acids long. Germline V gene lookup returns CDR1 LNHDA and CDR2 SQIVND (reference sequence). Here the CDR3 reads CASTQAPSAGELFF. Here the CDR3 DNA reads TGTGCCAGTACCCAAGCACCGTCCGCCGGGGAGCTGTTTTTT.

This clone was recorded only once. The rearrangement joins TRBV21-1 to TRBJ2-5; TRBD1, the table's D call, lacks a check against the DNA. TRBV21-1 is classified as a pseudogene. There are 14 residues in the CDR3. CDR3 protein: CASSRAGIQETQYF. The CDR3, as DNA: TGTGCCAGCAGCAGGGCCGGTATCCAAGAGACCCAGTACTTC.

This sequence joins TRBV18 and TRBJ2-2, with D maybe TRBD1 (5 bases). This CDR3 has 15 residues. The germline CDR1 and CDR2 sequences are KGHSH and LQKENI. Trimming took off 4 bases at V and 0 bases at J, with 9 bases between the two ends. CDR3 amino acids: CASSLMGPNTGELFF. In DNA, the CDR3 is TGTGCCAGCTCACTCATGGGGCCGAACACCGGGGAGCTGTTTTTT.

This clone appeared a few times. The V gene is TRBV30, the J gene TRBJ2-7; 10 bases align to TRBD2. Looked up from germline, CDR1 is GTSNPN and CDR2 is SVGIG (reference sequence). CDR3 length: 14 residues. V dropped 7 bases and J dropped 3; count of bases not matched to a gene: 9. The DNA for the CDR3 is TGTGCCTTGATTCCGGGACTAGCGCACTACGAGCAGTACTTC. Translated: CALIPGLAHYEQYF.

The chain has TRBV19 and TRBJ1-5; D uncertain. V dropped 0 bases and J dropped 6 bases, with 6 bases sitting between them. Germline V gives CDR1 LNHDA, CDR2 SQIVND (reference sequence). This CDR3 contains 13 residues. The CDR3 DNA follows: TGTGCCAGTAGTATAGATCTACGTCAGCCCCAGCATTTT. It codes for CASSIDLRQPQHF.

The chain joins TRBV7-9 to TRBJ2-2; 8 positions match TRBD1. The V segment lost 11 bases and the J segment 6 bases; nucleotides outside the gene matches: 14. This CDR3 comprises 15 residues. Germline lookup yields CDR1 SEHNR and CDR2 FQNEAQ (reference sequence). The CDR3 DNA reads TGTGCCGGACAGTGGGGGACAGGCGGTGCCGGGGAGCTGTTTTTT. Translated: CAGQWGTGGAGELFF.